The present entry profiles one TCR beta chain with its context. Its antigen is not known. The data are from a study of T cell responses to AZD1222 COVID-19 vaccine. Profiling relied on immunoSEQ multiplex PCR, and the TCRdb table lists in-frame clones only, not all of them. The data hold approximately 150,000 clones, with about 93% observed a single time. Trimming took 11 bases from V and 4 from J, leaving 18 bases between them. The CDR3 runs to 14 residues. Germline values: CDR1 ENHRY, CDR2 SYGVKD. The study pooled second doses at about 4 or about 12 weeks. Study results and caveats: Baseline serostatus was positive in only six AZD1222 recipients. Dominant CD4 TCR responses targeted spike regions 160-218 and 743-854.

The rearrangement joins TRBV10-3 to TRBJ1-3, with D possibly matching TRBD1 (6 bases). The clonotype comes from an adult who received the AZD1222 COVID-19 vaccine. The starting material was peripheral blood, obtained 28 days after the second AZD1222 dose. The CDR3 sequence is CAAGDWGQGNTIYF. Here the CDR3 DNA reads TGTGCCGCCGGGGATTGGGGGCAGGGAAACACCATATATTTT.